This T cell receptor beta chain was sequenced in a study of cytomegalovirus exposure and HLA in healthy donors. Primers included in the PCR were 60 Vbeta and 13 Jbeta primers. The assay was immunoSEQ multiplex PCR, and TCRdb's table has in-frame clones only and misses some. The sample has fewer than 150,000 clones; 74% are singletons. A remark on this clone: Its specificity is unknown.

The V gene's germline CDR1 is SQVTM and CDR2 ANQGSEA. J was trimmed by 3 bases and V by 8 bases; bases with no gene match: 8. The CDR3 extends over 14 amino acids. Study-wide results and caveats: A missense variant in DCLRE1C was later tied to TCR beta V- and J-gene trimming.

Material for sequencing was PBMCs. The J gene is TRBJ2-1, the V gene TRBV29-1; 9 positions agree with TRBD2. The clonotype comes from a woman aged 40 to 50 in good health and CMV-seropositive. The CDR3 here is CSSRTSENYNEQFF. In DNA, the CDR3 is TGCAGCTCCCGGACTAGCGAAAACTACAATGAGCAGTTCTTC.